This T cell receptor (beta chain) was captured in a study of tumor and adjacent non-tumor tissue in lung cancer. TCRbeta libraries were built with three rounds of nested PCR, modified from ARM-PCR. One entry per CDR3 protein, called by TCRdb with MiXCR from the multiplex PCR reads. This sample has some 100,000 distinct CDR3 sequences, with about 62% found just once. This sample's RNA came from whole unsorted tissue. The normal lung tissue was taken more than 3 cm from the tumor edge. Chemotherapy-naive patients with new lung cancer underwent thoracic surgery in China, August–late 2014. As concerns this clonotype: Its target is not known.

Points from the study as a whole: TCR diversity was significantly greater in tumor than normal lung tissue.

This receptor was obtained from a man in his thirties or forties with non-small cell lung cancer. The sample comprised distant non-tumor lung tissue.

The CDR3 DNA reads TGCAGTGCTCCAATCGGTCGACCCCTAGAGACCCAGTACTTC. Amino acids: CSAPIGRPLETQYF. The J gene is TRBJ2-5, the V gene TRBV20-1, with unresolved D. Between the trimmed V and J ends, which lost 5 bases and 4 bases, there was a span of 17 bases. CDR1 and CDR2 (germline): DFQATT, SNEGSKA (reference sequence). This CDR3 has 14 amino acids.